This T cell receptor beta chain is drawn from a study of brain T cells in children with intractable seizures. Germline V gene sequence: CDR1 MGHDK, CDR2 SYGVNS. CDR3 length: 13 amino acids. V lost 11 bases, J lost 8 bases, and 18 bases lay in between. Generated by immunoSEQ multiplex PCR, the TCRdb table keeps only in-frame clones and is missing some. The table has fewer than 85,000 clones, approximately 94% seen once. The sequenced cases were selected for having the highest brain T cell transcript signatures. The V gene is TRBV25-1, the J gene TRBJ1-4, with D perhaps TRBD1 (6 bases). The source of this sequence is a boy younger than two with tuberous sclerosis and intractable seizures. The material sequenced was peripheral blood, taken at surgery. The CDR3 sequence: CAAGAGVEEKLFF. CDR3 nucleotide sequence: TGTGCCGCGGGGGCAGGGGTAGAAGAAAAACTGTTTTTT.